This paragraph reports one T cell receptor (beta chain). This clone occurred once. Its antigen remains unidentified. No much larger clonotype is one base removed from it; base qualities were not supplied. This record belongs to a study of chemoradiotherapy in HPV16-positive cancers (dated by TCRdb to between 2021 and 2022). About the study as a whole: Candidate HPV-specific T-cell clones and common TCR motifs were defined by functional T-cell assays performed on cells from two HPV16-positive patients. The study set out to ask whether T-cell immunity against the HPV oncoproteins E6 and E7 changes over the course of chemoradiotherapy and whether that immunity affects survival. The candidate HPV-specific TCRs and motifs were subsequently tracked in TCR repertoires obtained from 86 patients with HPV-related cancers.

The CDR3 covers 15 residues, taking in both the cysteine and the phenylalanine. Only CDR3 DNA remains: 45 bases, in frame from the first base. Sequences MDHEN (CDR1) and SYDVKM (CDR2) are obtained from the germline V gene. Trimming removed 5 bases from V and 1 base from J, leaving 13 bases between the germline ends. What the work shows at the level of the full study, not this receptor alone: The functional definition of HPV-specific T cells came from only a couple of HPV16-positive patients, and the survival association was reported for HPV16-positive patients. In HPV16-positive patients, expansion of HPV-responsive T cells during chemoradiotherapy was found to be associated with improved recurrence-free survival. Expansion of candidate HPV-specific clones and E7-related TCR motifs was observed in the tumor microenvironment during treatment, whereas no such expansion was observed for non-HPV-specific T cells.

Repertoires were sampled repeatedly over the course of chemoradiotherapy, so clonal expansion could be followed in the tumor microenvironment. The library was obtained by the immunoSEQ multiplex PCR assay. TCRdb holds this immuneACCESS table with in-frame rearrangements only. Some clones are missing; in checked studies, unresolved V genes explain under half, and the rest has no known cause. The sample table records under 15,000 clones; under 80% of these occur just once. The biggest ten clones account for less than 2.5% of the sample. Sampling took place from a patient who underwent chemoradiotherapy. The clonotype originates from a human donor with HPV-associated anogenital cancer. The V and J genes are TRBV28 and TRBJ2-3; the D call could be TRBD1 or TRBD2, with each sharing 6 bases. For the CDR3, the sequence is CASSARGAGTDTQYF. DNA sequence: TGTGCCAGCAGTGCTAGGGGGGCCGGCACAGATACGCAGTATTTT.